The 30 T cell receptor beta chains below all came from one sample that was sequenced in a study of blood T cell repertoires in COVID-19. Profiling relied on immunoSEQ multiplex PCR, and the TCRdb table lists in-frame clones only, not all of them. The sample holds roughly 38,000 clones, around four fifths seen once. The sequencing input was peripheral blood. The source is a human donor in a cohort sampled during active COVID-19.

This chain joins TRBV18 and TRBJ2-1; 9 bases line up with TRBD1. The CDR3 has 15 residues. The V gene's germline CDR1 is KGHSH and CDR2 LQKENI. V lost 3 bases to trimming and J lost 7 bases; unmatched junction nucleotides: 7. This CDR3 reads CASSPPGTGRNEQFF. The CDR3 nucleotides are TGTGCCAGCTCACCGCCCGGGACAGGGAGGAATGAGCAGTTCTTC.

A few counts support this clone. The chain recombines TRBV4-3 with TRBJ2-5; 11 bases agree with TRBD2. J was trimmed by 2 bases and V by 0 bases; bases with no gene match: 8. From germline, CDR1 is LGHNA and CDR2 YSLEER. This CDR3 spans 18 amino acids. The CDR3 coding sequence is TGCGCCAGCAGCCAAGATGGGATAGCGGGGGGGCTACAAGAGACCCAGTACTTC. Its translation: CASSQDGIAGGLQETQYF.

The V and J genes are TRBV7-2 and TRBJ2-1; 13 bases agree with TRBD2. This CDR3 region has 16 residues. Losses at the gene ends were 2 bases for V and 13 bases for J; bases not matched to a gene: 11. Germline loops: CDR1 SGHTA, CDR2 FQGNSA. The DNA of the CDR3 is TGTGCCAGCAGCTTAAGTACTAGCGGGGGGGCCTTTGATCAGTTCTTC. Amino acids: CASSLSTSGGAFDQFF.

This clone appeared a single time. The chain is built from TRBV30 and TRBJ1-2; D perhaps matches TRBD1 (6 bases). CDR1 and CDR2 from the germline V gene are GTSNPN and SVGIG (reference sequence). There are 13 residues in the CDR3. V lost 1 base and J 8 bases, leaving 14 bases between the germline ends. CDR3 sequence: CAWSAWTVVGYTF. The CDR3 DNA sequence: TGTGCCTGGAGTGCTTGGACAGTGGTCGGCTACACCTTC.

The V call is TRBV4-3, the J call TRBJ2-1; D is perhaps TRBD2 (6 bases). Germline V gene sequence: CDR1 LGHNA, CDR2 YSLEER. CDR3 length: 15 amino acids. V lost 3 bases, J lost 6 bases, and 15 bases lay in between. For the CDR3, the DNA is TGCGCCAGCAGCCAGTGGCGGGGCGCCCTCAATGAGCAGTTCTTC. It yields the protein CASSQWRGALNEQFF.

DNA of the CDR3: TGTGCCAGCAGCCAATGGGACAGGCCCTATGGCTACACCTTC. Translating gives CASSQWDRPYGYTF. V usage is TRBV3-1 (or the pseudogene TRBV3-2) and J usage is TRBJ1-2; TRBD1 aligns across 8 bases. CDR1 LGHDT and CDR2 YNNKEL come from the germline V gene (reference sequence). The J segment lost 4 bases and the V segment lost 2 bases, leaving 3 bases of the junction unmatched. The CDR3 spans 14 residues.

The genes are TRBV21-1 and TRBJ1-4; TRBD1 is taken as the D call from the table, unchecked against the DNA. TRBV21-1 is classified as a pseudogene. The CDR3 runs to 17 residues. The CDR3 DNA is TGTGCCAGCAGCAAAAAGGGGGCGACAGGGGGAAAAGCAAAACTGTTTTTT. Translated, it gives CASSKKGATGGKAKLFF.

The gene calls are TRBV4-3 and TRBJ2-3; 10 bases match TRBD2. Germline trimming cut 1 base from V and 0 bases from J; bases unmatched to any gene: 10. Germline-derived CDR1 and CDR2 are LGHNA and YSLEER. CDR3 length: 19 residues. The CDR3 protein is CASSQGLAGAYTSTDTQYF. The CDR3 DNA follows: TGCGCCAGCAGCCAAGGGCTAGCGGGGGCTTATACTAGCACAGATACGCAGTATTTT.

V usage is TRBV28 and J usage is TRBJ1-1; 7 positions match TRBD1. The CDR3 runs 14 residues. Germline V CDR1 and CDR2: MDHEN, SYDVKM. The trim removed 8 bases at V and 1 base at J, leaving 7 bases unmatched. DNA of the CDR3: TGTGCCAGCCAACCGGGACAGCCGAACACTGAAGCTTTCTTT. Translated: CASQPGQPNTEAFF.

A note on this clone: This CDR3 fails to terminate in the conserved phenylalanine or tryptophan, so it likely reflects a read error. No DNA is shown, since the ends of the CDR3 on it are uncertain; the CDR3 is the one TCRdb lists. The J gene is TRBJ2-7, the V gene TRBV30; the D segment call TRBD2 is taken from the table without a DNA check. The CDR3 length equals 13 residues, ends included. CDR1 is GTSNPN, CDR2 SVGIG, per germline (reference sequence). The CDR3 here is CAWSVGTETRIYL.

The V gene is TRBV2, the J gene TRBJ1-5, with 9 positions matching TRBD1. The ends lost 5 bases at V and 5 bases at J; junction bases unmatched: 4. Germline-derived CDR1 and CDR2 are SNHLY and FYNNEI. CDR3 length equals 14 residues. CDR3 DNA sequence: TGTGCCAGCAGTCGCCGGGACAGGGATCAGCCCCAGCATTTT. This sequence encodes CASSRRDRDQPQHF.

The genes are TRBV7-3 and TRBJ2-7, with a tentative D call TRBD1 (5 bases). The CDR3 is 15 residues long. The germline gives CDR1 SGHTA, CDR2 FQGTGA. Trimming shortened V by 2 bases and J by 5 bases, and 16 bases separated the two germline ends. The DNA of the CDR3 is TGTGCCAGCAGCTTATCCGGGCAGGGAAAGAACGAGCAGTACTTC. Translated: CASSLSGQGKNEQYF.

The chain joins TRBV7-3 to TRBJ1-1, with no clear D. V lost 2 bases and J 2 bases, leaving 6 bases between the germline ends. CDR3 size: 13 residues. CDR1 SGHTA and CDR2 FQGTGA come from the germline V gene. CDR3 bases: TGTGCCAGCAGCTTACAGAAAAACACTGAAGCTTTCTTT. Translation gives CASSLQKNTEAFF.

In this sample, this clone turned up a few times. The chain recombines TRBV3-1 (or the pseudogene TRBV3-2) with TRBJ2-5; perhaps TRBD2 as D (5 bases). V lost 3 bases, J lost 9 bases, and 11 bases lay in between. Looked up from germline, CDR1 is LGHDT and CDR2 is YNNKEL (reference sequence). The CDR3 is 12 amino acids. CDR3 coding DNA: TGTGCCAGCAGCCACTCCCCGGAGGCCCAGTACTTC. Translating gives CASSHSPEAQYF.

This clone was observed a handful of times. The gene calls are TRBV24-1 and TRBJ2-2; 7 bases map to TRBD2. There are 14 residues in the CDR3. V shed 5 bases and J 5 bases; nucleotides not matched to a gene: 4. Germline assignment: CDR1 KGHDR and CDR2 SFDVKD. The CDR3 reads CATSGDYDTGELFF. The CDR3 DNA reads as TGTGCCACCAGTGGGGACTACGATACCGGGGAGCTGTTTTTT.

CDR3 DNA: TGTGCCAGCAGCCAGTGGGACACAGACACAGATACGCAGTATTTT. It codes for CASSQWDTDTDTQYF. The chain carries TRBV14 and TRBJ2-3, with a weak D call TRBD1 (6 bases). This CDR3 contains 15 residues. V lost 3 bases, J lost 2 bases, and 12 bases lay in between. Germline-derived CDR1 and CDR2 are SGHDN and FVKESK.

The chain links TRBV12-5 to TRBJ2-4; 7 nucleotides align to TRBD1. The germline V gene has CDR1 LGHNT and CDR2 FRNRAP. The CDR3 has 20 residues. Losses at the gene ends were 2 bases for V and 0 bases for J; bases not matched to a gene: 16. Here the CDR3 DNA reads TGTGCTAGTGGTTTGTCTGTGATTGAGGGGGCGCAACTAGCCAAAAACATTCAGTACTTC. It yields the protein CASGLSVIEGAQLAKNIQYF.

The genes are TRBV5-5 and TRBJ2-2; weak D call: TRBD1 (7 bases). The germline V gene has CDR1 SGHKS and CDR2 YYEKEE (reference sequence). The CDR3 length is 15 residues. V lost 2 bases and J lost 4, with 12 bases in between. The CDR3 coding sequence is TGTGCCAGCAGCTTTTTTCAGGGGGGCACCGGGGAGCTGTTTTTT. It is translated as CASSFFQGGTGELFF.

The CDR3 DNA reads TGTGCCAGCAGCTTAAGTGTGGCGGGGGGGTTGTACGAGCAGTACTTC. Its protein is CASSLSVAGGLYEQYF. This sequence joins TRBV7-9 and TRBJ2-7; TRBD2 agrees at 9 bases. The CDR3 consists of 16 residues. From germline, CDR1 is SEHNR and CDR2 FQNEAQ (reference sequence). The V gene end was trimmed by 2 bases and the J gene end by 4 bases; junction bases not matched to a gene: 9.

This clone was observed a single time. The chain combines TRBV5-1 with TRBJ1-1; no clear D gene. The CDR3 totals 12 residues. V lost 0 bases, J lost 8 bases, and 8 bases lay in between. Germline-derived CDR1 and CDR2 are SGHRS and YFSETQ. CDR3 sequence reads: CASSLDGGEAFF. The CDR3 bases are TGCGCCAGCAGCTTGGACGGAGGGGAAGCTTTCTTT.

This clone was counted a single time. The rearrangement uses TRBV6-5 and TRBJ1-6; the D gene is possibly TRBD1 (5 bases). Deletions cut 7 bases from V and 5 bases from J, with 9 bases between. Per germline, CDR1 MNHEY and CDR2 SVGAGI. The CDR3 is made up of 13 amino acids. The CDR3 here is CASNRRDNSPLHF. In nucleotides, the CDR3 is TGTGCCAGCAACCGCAGGGATAATTCACCCCTCCACTTT.

This clone was seen only a few times. The genes are TRBV2 and TRBJ1-5; 11 bases match TRBD1. The CDR3 sequence is 15 residues long. Germline loops: CDR1 SNHLY, CDR2 FYNNEI. With 8 bases clipped from V and 4 bases from J, the junction kept 7 bases outside the gene matches. The CDR3 bases are TGTGCCAGCGAAGCCGGGACAGGGGGAAATCAGCCCCAGCATTTT. This gives the protein CASEAGTGGNQPQHF.

This chain connects TRBV18 to TRBJ1-2; no definite D call. Trimming stripped 2 bases from V and 6 bases from J, with 10 bases between. CDR1 is KGHSH, CDR2 LQKENI, per germline. This CDR3 spans 13 amino acids. CDR3: CASSPGPAHGYTF. Here the CDR3 DNA reads TGTGCCAGCTCACCAGGGCCTGCCCATGGCTACACCTTC.

The DNA of the CDR3 is TGTGCCAGCTCACCACCGGGACAGGGCCGAACTGAAGCTTTCTTT. Its protein product is CASSPPGQGRTEAFF. The chain has TRBV18 and TRBJ1-1, with TRBD1 matching over 9 bases. The germline V gene encodes CDR1 KGHSH and CDR2 LQKENI. The CDR3 consists of 15 residues. Germline trimming cut 0 bases from V and 5 bases from J; bases unmatched to any gene: 4.

This sequence joins TRBV6-5 and TRBJ2-4; 7 nucleotides agree with TRBD2. From germline, CDR1 is MNHEY and CDR2 SVGAGI. The CDR3 loop spans 14 amino acids. The trim removed 2 bases at V and 4 bases at J, leaving 2 bases unmatched. Here the CDR3 DNA reads TGTGCCAGCAGTTACGGGACTACTAAAAACATTCAGTACTTC. It is translated as CASSYGTTKNIQYF.

The V call is TRBV19, the J call TRBJ2-5; D is perhaps TRBD1 (7 bases). This CDR3 contains 15 residues. Germline V CDR1 and CDR2: LNHDA, SQIVND (reference sequence). The V and J ends lost 3 bases and 5 bases respectively, with 16 bases between them. CDR3 loop: CASSIRRDSGETQYF. In DNA form, the CDR3 reads TGTGCCAGTAGTATCCGGCGGGACAGCGGGGAGACCCAGTACTTC.

V gene TRBV11-3 combines with J gene TRBJ2-1; TRBD2 aligns across 10 bases. Germline V gives CDR1 SGHNT, CDR2 YENEEA. V shed 5 bases, J shed 8 bases, and the junction held 3 bases outside the gene matches. CDR3 size: 13 residues. CDR3 nucleotide sequence: TGTGCCAGCAGCCCTAGCGGGGGCGATGAGCAGTTCTTC. Its translation is CASSPSGGDEQFF.

The V and J genes are TRBV6-6 and TRBJ2-7, with TRBD1 as a possible D gene (6 bases). Trimming took off 5 bases at V and 3 bases at J, with 35 bases between the two ends. The CDR3 is 21 amino acids. Per the germline V gene, CDR1 is MNHNY and CDR2 is SVGAGI (reference sequence). CDR3 in DNA: TGTGCCAGCAGTCTAGGGGCAGTACCAGGGCCGCAGGGGCGAGGAGGCTACGAGCAGTACTTC. Its protein is CASSLGAVPGPQGRGGYEQYF.

This chain joins TRBV15 and TRBJ1-5; D gene unclear. CDR3 length: 12 residues. Trimming took off 6 bases at V and 2 bases at J, with 5 bases between the two ends. Germline loops: CDR1 LNHNV, CDR2 YYDKDF (reference sequence). The DNA of the CDR3 is TGTGCCACCAGTCAGGGCAATCAGCCCCAGCATTTT. This codes for CATSQGNQPQHF.

This clone was detected only once. The J gene is TRBJ2-7, the V gene TRBV7-3; TRBD1 might be the D (7 bases). Germline V CDR1 and CDR2: SGHTA, FQGTGA. Trimming removed 5 bases from V and 2 bases from J, with 10 bases in between. This CDR3 region has 13 residues. The CDR3 region is CASSAGQTYEQYF. As DNA, the CDR3 is TGTGCCAGCAGCGCGGGACAGACCTACGAGCAGTACTTC.